These 6 T cell receptor beta chains were sequenced from one sample in a study of T cell repertoires in cytomegalovirus infection. TCRdb processed the reads anew with MiXCR; each CDR3 protein has one entry. The table records some 270,000 distinct CDR3 sequences, roughly 21% of them present only once. What these receptors recognize is not known. The sequenced sample was cultured PBMCs, obtained from culture after CMV antigen stimulation. The receptor set was obtained from a human donor in good health (CMV status not recorded). Some clones in this sample may be carry-over from other donors' samples.

The V and J genes are TRBV7-2 and TRBJ1-5; 8 bases align to TRBD1. This CDR3 is 13 amino acids long. Germline-derived CDR1 and CDR2 are SGHTA and FQGNSA. Trimming removed 5 bases from V and 7 bases from J; junction bases left unmatched: 4. CDR3 DNA sequence: TGTGCCAGCAGCCCCCAGGGGGCGCAGCCCCAGCATTTT. Translation gives CASSPQGAQPQHF.

This rearrangement joins TRBV27 to TRBJ1-5; 11 nucleotides agree with TRBD1. Losses at the gene ends were 2 bases for V and 9 bases for J; bases not matched to a gene: 15. Germline V CDR1 and CDR2: MNHEY, SMNVEV (reference sequence). The CDR3 totals 18 residues. CDR3 sequence (DNA): TGTGCCAGCAGTTTACAATTACCCGGGACAGGGGGGGGTGGGCCCCAGCATTTT. It specifies CASSLQLPGTGGGGPQHF.

The chain employs TRBV13 and TRBJ2-3, with a weak D call TRBD2 (6 bases). The CDR3 consists of 15 residues. Germline assignment: CDR1 PRHDT and CDR2 FYEKMQ (reference sequence). V dropped 5 bases and J dropped 3 bases, with 15 bases sitting between them. The CDR3 region is CASSPRESGTDTQYF. The CDR3 DNA reads TGTGCCAGCAGCCCCCGGGAGAGCGGGACAGATACGCAGTATTTT.

The chain uses TRBV6-5 and TRBJ1-1; the D is unclear. Germline-derived CDR1 and CDR2 are MNHEY and SVGAGI. The CDR3 length is 13 residues. The V and J ends lost 2 bases and 0 bases respectively, with 4 bases between them. CDR3 DNA: TGTGCCAGCAGTTACGCTTTGAACACTGAAGCTTTCTTT. It yields the protein CASSYALNTEAFF.

The chain recombines TRBV7-3 with TRBJ2-2, with a weak D call TRBD1 (6 bases). The V end was cut by 1 base, the J end by 5 bases, with 17 bases between. The CDR3 length is 17 residues. CDR1 SGHTA and CDR2 FQGTGA come from the germline V gene. This chain's CDR3 is CASSLMGVQGRTGELFF. The CDR3 nucleotides read TGTGCCAGCAGCTTAATGGGTGTGCAGGGGAGAACCGGGGAGCTGTTTTTT. The full variable domain, with the rest looked up from reference TRBV7-3 and TRBJ2-2, is GAGVSQTPSNKVTEKGKYVELRCDPISGHTALYWYRQSLGQGPEFLIYFQGTGAADDSGLPNDRFFAVRPEGSVSTLKIQRTERGDSAVYLCASSLMGVQGRTGELFFGEGSRLTVL.

The chain is built from TRBV4-1 and TRBJ2-2, with 7 bases aligning to TRBD2. Losses at the gene ends were 0 bases for V and 1 base for J; bases not matched to a gene: 8. Germline V gives CDR1 MGHRA, CDR2 YSYEKL. The CDR3 is 18 residues long. DNA for the CDR3: TGCGCCAGCAGCCAAGATCGCCCAGCGGGATTGAACACCGGGGAGCTGTTTTTT. This codes for CASSQDRPAGLNTGELFF.